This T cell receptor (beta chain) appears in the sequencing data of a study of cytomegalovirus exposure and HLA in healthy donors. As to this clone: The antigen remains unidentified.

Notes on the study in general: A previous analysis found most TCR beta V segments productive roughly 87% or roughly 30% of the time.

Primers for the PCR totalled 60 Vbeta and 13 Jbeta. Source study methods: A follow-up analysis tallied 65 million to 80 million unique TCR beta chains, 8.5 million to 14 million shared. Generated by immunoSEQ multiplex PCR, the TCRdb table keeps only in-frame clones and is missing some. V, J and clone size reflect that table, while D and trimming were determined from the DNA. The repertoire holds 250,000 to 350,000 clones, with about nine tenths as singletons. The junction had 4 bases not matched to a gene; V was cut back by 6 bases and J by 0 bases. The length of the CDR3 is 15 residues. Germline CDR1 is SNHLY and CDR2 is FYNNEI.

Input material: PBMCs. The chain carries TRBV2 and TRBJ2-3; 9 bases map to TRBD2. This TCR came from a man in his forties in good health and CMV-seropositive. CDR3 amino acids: CASRQTSGSTDTQYF. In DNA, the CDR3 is TGTGCCAGCAGGCAGACTAGCGGTAGCACAGATACGCAGTATTTT.